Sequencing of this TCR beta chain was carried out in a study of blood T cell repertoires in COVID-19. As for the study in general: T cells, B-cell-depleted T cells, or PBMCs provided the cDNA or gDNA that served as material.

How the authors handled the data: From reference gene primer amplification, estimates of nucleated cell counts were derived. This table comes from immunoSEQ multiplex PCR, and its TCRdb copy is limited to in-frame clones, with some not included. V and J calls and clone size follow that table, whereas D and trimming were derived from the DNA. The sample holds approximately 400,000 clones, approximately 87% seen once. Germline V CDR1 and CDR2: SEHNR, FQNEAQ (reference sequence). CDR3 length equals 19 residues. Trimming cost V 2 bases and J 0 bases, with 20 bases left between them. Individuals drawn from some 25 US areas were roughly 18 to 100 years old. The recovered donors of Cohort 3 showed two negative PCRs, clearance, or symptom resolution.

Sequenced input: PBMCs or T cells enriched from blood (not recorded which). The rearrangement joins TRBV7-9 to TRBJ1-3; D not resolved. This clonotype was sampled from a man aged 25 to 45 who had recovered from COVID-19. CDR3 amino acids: CASSLRIGLSLNSGNTIYF. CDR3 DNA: TGTGCCAGCAGCTTAAGGATTGGACTAAGCTTAAACTCTGGAAACACCATATATTTT.